The clone carrying this TCR beta chain was counted at least ten times. Its antigen is currently unknown. Ophthalmopathy was moderately-to-severely active, CAS at least 3, NOSPECS at least 4, lasting under 3 months. None of the included patients had other autoimmune diseases, uncontrolled infections, pregnancy or lactation, as these led to exclusion. The authors amplified TCR beta CDR3 regions from RNA transcripts. RT-PCR in the first round used HTBI primers; a second-round multiplex PCR followed. TCRdb re-analysed the multiplex PCR reads in MiXCR, keeping a single row per CDR3 protein. Counted here are approximately 460,000 distinct CDR3 sequences, about 15% occurring once; the ten biggest clones make up 9.8%. The CDR3 sequence is 18 residues long. Germline V CDR1 and CDR2: MNHEY, SVGEGT. With 2 bases clipped from V and 0 bases from J, the junction kept 13 bases outside the gene matches. These data originate in a study of Graves' ophthalmopathy and Graves' hyperthyroidism.

The study's findings and limits: The study's model predicted ophthalmopathy progression at 70% to 71% sensitivity and 72% to 75% specificity.

The sequenced material came from blood. The rearrangement uses TRBV6-2 or TRBV6-3 and TRBJ2-7; 7 bases align to TRBD2. This TCR came from a woman under 40 with Graves' ophthalmopathy. In DNA form, the CDR3 reads TGTGCCAGCAGTTACCTGGAGGGGTATAGCGGGTACTCCTACGAGCAGTACTTC. The encoded protein is CASSYLEGYSGYSYEQYF.